Listed below are T cell receptor beta chains from one sample, sequenced in a study of radiotherapy plus CTLA-4 blockade in lung cancer. TCRdb keeps only in-frame clones here, not all; method: immunoSEQ multiplex PCR. The sample has tens of thousands of clones, 70% to 85% seen once. Specimen: peripheral blood, collected from a patient treated with radiotherapy plus ipilimumab. The receptors come from a human donor with non-small cell lung cancer who had a complete response to radiotherapy plus ipilimumab. Both conserved end residues are part of each CDR3. A D gene is named only where the DNA matches it firmly. The size field is filled for only some rows; it gives once, few, many or a size class.

d_call j_call clone_size v_call cdr3_aa cdr3_nt
TRBD2 TRBJ2-1 . TRBV11-3 CASSSGGSGRSEQFF TGTGCCAGCAGCTCGGGAGGTAGCGGGAGGAGTGAGCAGTTCTTC
TRBD2 TRBJ2-7 . TRBV5-6 CASSRWTSGFYEQYF TGTGCCAGCAGCCGCTGGACTAGCGGGTTCTACGAGCAGTACTTC
TRBD1 TRBJ1-1 . TRBV29-1 CSAGQGGTEAFF TGCAGCGCGGGACAGGGGGGTACTGAAGCTTTCTTT
. TRBJ2-1 . TRBV5-1 CASSLKGSEEQFF TGCGCCAGCAGCTTAAAGGGGTCGGAGGAGCAGTTCTTC
. TRBJ1-5 . TRBV7-8 CASSLVTLYSNQPQHF TGTGCCAGCAGCTTAGTGACACTTTATAGCAATCAGCCCCAGCATTTT
TRBD1 TRBJ1-3 many TRBV19 CASSTLDRGLSGNTIYF TGTGCCAGTAGTACCCTTGACAGGGGACTCTCTGGAAACACCATATATTTT
. TRBJ1-2 . TRBV30 CAWRPGPGGGYTF TGTGCCTGGAGGCCAGGGCCCGGAGGTGGCTACACCTTC
TRBD1 TRBJ1-4 . TRBV27 CASSPAGTGLSTNEKLFF TGTGCCAGCAGTCCCGCCGGGACAGGGCTTTCAACTAATGAAAAACTGTTTTTT
. TRBJ1-1 . TRBV10-3 CATAQDSNTEAFF TGTGCCACGGCACAAGACAGCAACACTGAAGCTTTCTTT
. TRBJ2-1 . TRBV7-2 CASSSGWGNIQFF TGTGCCAGCAGCTCCGGGTGGGGCAACATACAGTTCTTC
. TRBJ2-2 . TRBV11-3 CASSLVGGELFF TGTGCCAGCAGCTTAGTAGGCGGGGAGCTGTTTTTT
. TRBJ1-5 . TRBV14 CASSQDLRSPQHF TGTGCCAGCAGCCAAGATCTCAGGAGTCCCCAGCATTTT
. TRBJ2-1 once TRBV7-8 CASSPDSGTSSYNEQFF TGTGCCAGCAGCCCAGACTCGGGGACAAGCTCCTACAATGAGCAGTTCTTC
. TRBJ1-2 few TRBV5-6 CASSYDTDYGYTF TGTGCCAGCAGCTACGACACAGACTATGGCTACACCTTC
. TRBJ1-6 few TRBV30 CAWSPGTYNSPLHF TGTGCCTGGAGTCCGGGAACCTATAATTCACCCCTCCACTTT
TRBD1 TRBJ1-1 . TRBV19 CASSMGQRNTEAFF TGTGCCAGTAGTATGGGACAGCGGAACACTGAAGCTTTCTTT
. TRBJ2-1 few TRBV14 CASSQLLSREFF TGTGCCAGCAGCCAATTACTCTCGAGGGAGTTCTTC
. TRBJ2-1 . TRBV5-8 CASSLGGEQFF TGTGCCAGCAGCTTGGGGGGGGAGCAGTTCTTC
. TRBJ2-1 . TRBV19 CASSIRDSKDEQFF TGTGCCAGTAGTATACGGGACTCTAAGGATGAGCAGTTCTTC
. TRBJ2-1 few TRBV7-6 CASSLTGSYNEQFF TGTGCCAGCAGCTTGACAGGCTCCTACAATGAGCAGTTCTTC
. TRBJ1-5 . TRBV29-1 CSVEEGSGSNQPQHF TGCAGCGTTGAAGAGGGGTCGGGTAGCAATCAGCCCCAGCATTTT
. TRBJ2-7 . TRBV11-2 CASSLVRGGTYEQYF TGTGCCAGCAGCTTAGTTCGAGGCGGTACCTACGAGCAGTACTTC
TRBD1 TRBJ2-7 . TRBV5-4 CASSLGWTGSKYEQYF TGTGCCAGCAGCTTGGGATGGACAGGGTCTAAATACGAGCAGTACTTC
TRBD1 TRBJ2-3 . TRBV30 CAWSVAGQASTDTQYF TGTGCCTGGAGTGTAGCAGGACAGGCGAGCACAGATACGCAGTATTTT
. TRBJ2-5 . TRBV14 CASSRFDGQETQYF TGTGCCAGCAGCCGTTTTGACGGGCAAGAGACCCAGTACTTC
. TRBJ2-2 few TRBV5-4 CASSLGRGYTGELFF TGTGCCAGCAGCTTGGGAAGGGGCTACACCGGGGAGCTGTTTTTT
. TRBJ2-3 . TRBV7-9 CASSSLNRHSTDTQYF TGTGCCAGCAGCTCCTTGAATCGTCATTCCACAGATACGCAGTATTTT
. TRBJ2-7 . TRBV30 CAWIKQGGAYEQYF TGTGCCTGGATCAAACAGGGGGGGGCCTACGAGCAGTACTTC
. TRBJ1-2 . TRBV11-3 CASSISVDLGKIYGYTF TGTGCCAGCAGCATCTCGGTCGATCTCGGAAAGATCTATGGCTACACCTTC
TRBD1 TRBJ1-3 . TRBV19 CASSMRQGGSGNTIYF TGTGCCAGTAGTATGAGGCAGGGGGGCTCTGGAAACACCATATATTTT
TRBD1 TRBJ2-1 . TRBV29-1 CSVDAGTGGYNEQFF TGCAGCGTCGATGCCGGGACAGGTGGATACAATGAGCAGTTCTTC
TRBD1 TRBJ2-2 . TRBV6-6 CAISGQGNTGELFF TGTGCCATCTCGGGACAGGGGAACACCGGGGAGCTGTTTTTT
. TRBJ1-6 . TRBV28 CASRPPRGVGSPLHF TGTGCCAGCAGGCCCCCCCGGGGTGTGGGGTCACCCCTCCACTTT
. TRBJ1-6 . TRBV7-9 CASSLDNSPLHF TGTGCCAGCAGCCTAGATAATTCACCCCTCCACTTT
. TRBJ2-7 . TRBV18 CASSPGVGPGEQYF TGTGCCAGCTCACCAGGTGTGGGGCCAGGGGAGCAGTACTTC
. TRBJ1-2 . TRBV6-5 CASSPSTDYGYTF TGTGCCAGCAGCCCTTCGACCGACTATGGCTACACCTTC
TRBD1 TRBJ2-6 . TRBV30 CAWSPGTGYSGANVLTF TGTGCCTGGAGTCCAGGGACAGGTTACTCTGGGGCCAACGTCCTGACTTTC
TRBD1 TRBJ2-3 . TRBV27 CASNGDRGGTDTQYF TGTGCCAGTAACGGGGACAGGGGAGGGACAGATACGCAGTATTTT
. TRBJ1-4 few TRBV5-8 CASSWAGALNEKLFF TGTGCCAGCAGCTGGGCTGGGGCCCTTAATGAAAAACTGTTTTTT
TRBD1 TRBJ1-5 . TRBV19 CASSIALGQGDQPQHF TGTGCCAGTAGTATAGCTCTGGGACAGGGAGACCAGCCCCAGCATTTT
. TRBJ1-4 . TRBV6-6 CASERRDLGGEKLFF TGTGCCAGCGAAAGACGGGATCTAGGGGGTGAAAAACTGTTTTTT
TRBD1 TRBJ1-1 . TRBV5-5 CASSPGTGRTEAFF TGTGCCAGCAGCCCGGGGACAGGGAGGACTGAAGCTTTCTTT
. TRBJ2-3 . TRBV10-3 CAISESTDTQYF TGTGCCATCAGTGAGTCGACAGATACGCAGTATTTT
TRBD2 TRBJ2-3 . TRBV7-2 CASSPQAGSTDTQYF TGTGCCAGCAGCCCCCAAGCGGGGAGCACAGATACGCAGTATTTT
TRBD1 TRBJ2-1 . TRBV6-1 CASSGRTGYNEQFF TGTGCCAGCAGTGGCCGGACAGGGTACAATGAGCAGTTCTTC
. TRBJ1-1 . TRBV11-3 CASSLDREDEAFF TGTGCCAGCAGCTTAGACAGGGAAGATGAAGCTTTCTTT
. TRBJ2-5 . TRBV4-3 CASSPRGVAEETQYF TGCGCCAGCAGCCCACGAGGGGTAGCGGAAGAGACCCAGTACTTC
. TRBJ1-5 . TRBV7-8 CASSLNLGTRSNQPQHF TGTGCCAGCAGCCTAAATTTGGGGACTAGAAGCAATCAGCCCCAGCATTTT
TRBD1 TRBJ2-2 few TRBV5-6 CASSLQGAVGELFF TGTGCCAGCAGCTTGCAGGGGGCCGTCGGGGAGCTGTTTTTT
. TRBJ1-5 . TRBV19 CASKNYANQPQHF TGTGCCAGTAAAAATTACGCCAATCAGCCCCAGCATTTT
. TRBJ1-2 . TRBV7-2 CASSPPGYGYTF TGTGCCAGCAGCCCACCCGGCTATGGCTACACCTTC
. TRBJ1-1 few TRBV2 CASIGGVGMNTEAFF TGTGCCAGCATTGGAGGGGTGGGGATGAACACTGAAGCTTTCTTT
TRBD1 TRBJ2-5 . TRBV9 CASSVATAGGRETQYF TGTGCCAGCAGCGTAGCTACGGCAGGGGGCAGAGAGACCCAGTACTTC
. TRBJ2-7 . TRBV5-6 CASSLQRYEQYF TGTGCCAGCAGCTTACAGCGCTACGAGCAGTACTTC
TRBD1 TRBJ2-5 . TRBV7-9 CASSTRQGRETQYF TGTGCCAGCAGCACCCGACAGGGGAGAGAGACCCAGTACTTC
TRBD2 TRBJ2-3 . TRBV10-3 CAISTSGGAKRTDTQYF TGTGCCATCAGCACTAGCGGGGGGGCAAAAAGAACAGATACGCAGTATTTT
. TRBJ1-3 . TRBV2 CASSETSVGTGNTIYF TGTGCCAGCAGTGAAACGTCAGTAGGTACTGGAAACACCATATATTTT
TRBD1 TRBJ2-3 . TRBV5-1 CASSPGQGRDTQYF TGCGCCAGCAGCCCCGGACAGGGAAGGGATACGCAGTATTTT
TRBD1 TRBJ1-1 . TRBV15 CATSTGTVHTEAFF TGTGCCACCAGCACCGGGACAGTCCACACTGAAGCTTTCTTT
. TRBJ1-5 . TRBV11-3 CASSLEGRHPSSNQPQHF TGTGCCAGCAGCTTAGAGGGGAGGCACCCGTCAAGCAATCAGCCCCAGCATTTT